This TCR beta chain was found in a study of graft-versus-host responses after intestinal transplantation. The wider study: Recipients uniformly received anti-thymocyte globulin induction, followed by tacrolimus and steroids for about 3 years. Broader study findings: Allograft clonal ratios (graft-versus-host to host-versus-graft) were high in patients who had graft-donor T cell macrochimerism. Early HvG declines after transplant were associated with peak circulating GvH clone levels. Some GvH clones appeared in ileal mucosa or blood before recipient bone marrow.

Clones were sequenced by immunoSEQ multiplex PCR, and TCRdb holds only the in-frame ones, with some missing. The profile shows about 18,000 clones, 82% of them singletons. V shed 2 bases and J shed 3 bases, with 8 bases lying between them. The CDR3 contains 14 residues. Germline CDR1 is MDHEN and CDR2 is SYDVKM. Graft specimens yielded both intraepithelial and lamina propria lymphocytes. This clone appeared once. Its matching antigen is unknown. The material sequenced was ileum tissue, taken 17 days after transplant. This sequence joins TRBV28 and TRBJ2-1, with D perhaps matching TRBD1 (6 bases). The receptor was derived from a human patient who received an intestinal transplant, so some T cells may come from the graft donor. CDR3 protein: CASSLKGDYNEQFF. For the CDR3, the DNA is TGTGCCAGCAGTTTAAAGGGGGACTACAATGAGCAGTTCTTC.